The 14 T cell receptor beta chains below all came from one sample that was sequenced in a study of post-analysis software for immune sequencing data. Which antigens these TCRs recognize remains unknown. Study observations and caveats: About 5 TRBV segments occurring more often in patients than controls included TRBV5-6, TRBV5-1 and TRBV20-1.

Prepared libraries of TCR beta cDNA carried unique molecular identifiers. TCRdb re-called the PCR reads with MiXCR, one entry per CDR3 protein. The table has some 800,000 distinct CDR3 sequences, 46% seen once. Sample: blood. The receptors were gathered from a girl between 10 and 17 years old with multiple sclerosis.

The gene calls are TRBV5-1 and TRBJ2-5; D is tentatively TRBD1 or TRBD2 (5 bases each). CDR1 and CDR2 from the germline V gene are SGHRS and YFSETQ. The CDR3 runs 15 residues. Trimming left V 4 bases short and J 2 bases short, with 15 bases between. CDR3 residues: CASSPHGGGQETQYF. CDR3 nucleotide sequence: TGCGCCAGCAGCCCGCATGGGGGTGGTCAAGAGACCCAGTACTTC.

The J gene is TRBJ1-1, the V gene TRBV11-3, with a tentative D call TRBD1 (5 bases). The CDR3 length is 13 residues. Trimming removed 2 bases at V and 5 bases at J, with 9 bases between. Per germline, CDR1 SGHNT and CDR2 YENEEA. CDR3 nucleotides: TGTGCCAGCAGCTTACCCAGGGAAACTGAAGCTTTCTTT. Protein sequence: CASSLPRETEAFF.

This clonotype turned up a few times. V is TRBV7-9 and J is TRBJ1-2; possibly TRBD1 for D (5 bases). This CDR3 is 12 amino acids long. V was shortened by 6 bases and J by 8 bases, with 13 bases between the two germline ends. In germline, CDR1 is SEHNR, CDR2 FQNEAQ (reference sequence). CDR3 residues: CASSGTLGGYTF. CDR3 DNA sequence: TGTGCCAGCAGTGGGACTCTAGGAGGCTACACCTTC.

This chain connects TRBV7-9 to TRBJ1-4; weak D call: TRBD1 (6 bases). The CDR3 has 15 amino acids. CDR1 and CDR2 from the germline V gene are SEHNR and FQNEAQ (reference sequence). Deletions cut 8 bases from V and 0 bases from J, with 13 bases between. DNA for the CDR3: TGTGCCAGCGCCCACCCAGGGGCAACTAATGAAAAACTGTTTTTT. It codes for CASAHPGATNEKLFF. The full variable domain, in which reference TRBV7-9 and TRBJ1-4 provide the parts outside the CDR3, is DTGVSQNPRHKITKRGQNVTFRCDPISEHNRLYWYRQTLGQGPEFLTYFQNEAQLEKSRLLSDRFSAERPKGSFSTLEIQRTEQGDSAMYLCASAHPGATNEKLFFGSGTQLSVL.

The rearrangement uses TRBV12-3 or TRBV12-4 and TRBJ1-2; D gene uncertain. The CDR3 runs to 13 residues. Between the trimmed V and J ends, which lost 6 bases and 3 bases, there was a span of 11 bases. CDR3 in amino acids: CASRQTAYYGYTF. As DNA, the CDR3 is TGTGCCAGCAGGCAAACAGCGTACTATGGCTACACCTTC.

The V gene is TRBV2, the J gene TRBJ2-7; no reliable D call. Per the germline V gene, CDR1 is SNHLY and CDR2 is FYNNEI. The germline V and J ends were trimmed by 6 bases and 3 bases, with 12 bases remaining between them. The CDR3 length is 13 residues. The CDR3 is CASSSPLLYEQYF. The CDR3 DNA reads as TGTGCCAGCAGCAGTCCTCTTCTCTACGAGCAGTACTTC.

This clonotype turned up a few times. CDR3 sequence: CSARQVTEQYF. Written as DNA, the CDR3 is TGCAGCGCGAGACAGGTTACCGAGCAGTACTTC. V usage is TRBV29-1 and J usage is TRBJ2-5, with a possible D match to TRBD1 (6 bases). The J call is doubtful: the DNA matches TRBJ2-7 better. This CDR3 spans 11 amino acids. The V gene's germline CDR1 is SQVTM and CDR2 ANQGSEA.

The table lists this clonotype with many counts. The chain uses TRBV20-1 and TRBJ2-5; TRBD2 agrees at 9 bases. The ends lost 6 bases at V and 3 bases at J; junction bases unmatched: 2. Per germline, CDR1 DFQATT and CDR2 SNEGSKA (reference sequence). The CDR3 runs to 12 residues. CDR3 protein: CSARLAEETQYF. CDR3 sequence (DNA): TGCAGTGCCAGACTAGCGGAAGAGACCCAGTACTTC.

In this sample, this clonotype turned up a few times. J is TRBJ2-4 and V is TRBV7-9, with 9 bases fitting TRBD2. The J call may not be correct, given that the DNA end is closer to TRBJ2-7. Germline assignment: CDR1 SEHNR and CDR2 FQNEAQ (reference sequence). This CDR3 is built from 15 residues. The CDR3 DNA sequence: TGTGCCAGCAGCCCTCGGCGGGAGGGTGTAGGCGAGCAGTACTTC. Its protein product is CASSPRREGVGEQYF.

With regard to this clonotype: A much larger clone lies a single base off, so this may be a read error. The V call is TRBV20-1, the J call TRBJ2-7; TRBD2 is a possible D gene (7 bases). The CDR3 runs to 12 residues. Germline values: CDR1 DFQATT, CDR2 SNEGSKA (reference sequence). The CDR3 region has the DNA TGCAATGCTGAGGGAGGGGGCTACGAGCAGTACTTC. Translating it yields CNAEGGGYEQYF.

The gene calls are TRBV20-1 and TRBJ2-5; 8 nucleotides line up with TRBD2. Matching the DNA end better, TRBJ2-7 makes the J call doubtful. Germline V gene data show CDR1 as DFQATT and CDR2 as SNEGSKA (reference sequence). The CDR3 is 13 amino acids. The CDR3 here is CSARAGGGYEQYF. The CDR3 bases are TGCAGTGCTAGAGCGGGAGGGGGCTACGAGCAGTACTTC.

This clonotype was detected once. This chain links TRBV4-1 with TRBJ1-5, with unresolved D. Germline V CDR1 and CDR2: MGHRA, YSYEKL. Trimming removed 0 bases at V and 7 bases at J, with 13 bases between. The CDR3 is made up of 15 amino acids. The chain's CDR3 is CASSQEFSRNQPQHF. The CDR3 DNA is TGCGCCAGCAGCCAAGAGTTTTCCCGGAACCAGCCCCAGCATTTT.

The chain links TRBV11-2 to TRBJ1-2; D is possibly TRBD1 (6 bases). Per germline, CDR1 SGHAT and CDR2 FQNNGV. The CDR3 runs 17 residues. The germline V and J ends were trimmed by 0 bases and 4 bases, with 18 bases remaining between them. The CDR3 DNA reads as TGTGCCAGCAGCTTAGATGAGGGAGACAGGAATACCTATGGCTACACCTTC. This encodes CASSLDEGDRNTYGYTF.

The chain links TRBV9 to TRBJ2-1, with unresolved D. In germline, CDR1 is SGDLS, CDR2 YYNGEE. V dropped 1 base and J dropped 0 bases, with 11 bases sitting between them. This CDR3 comprises 16 residues. The CDR3: CASSVSSRSSYNEQFF. The CDR3 nucleotides read TGTGCCAGCAGCGTATCGAGCAGGAGCTCCTACAATGAGCAGTTCTTC. The full variable domain, in which reference TRBV9 and TRBJ2-1 provide the parts outside the CDR3, is DSGVTQTPKHLITATGQRVTLRCSPRSGDLSVYWYQQSLDQGLQFLIQYYNGEERAKGNILERFSAQQFPDLHSELNLSSLELGDSALYFCASSVSSRSSYNEQFFGPGTRLTVL.